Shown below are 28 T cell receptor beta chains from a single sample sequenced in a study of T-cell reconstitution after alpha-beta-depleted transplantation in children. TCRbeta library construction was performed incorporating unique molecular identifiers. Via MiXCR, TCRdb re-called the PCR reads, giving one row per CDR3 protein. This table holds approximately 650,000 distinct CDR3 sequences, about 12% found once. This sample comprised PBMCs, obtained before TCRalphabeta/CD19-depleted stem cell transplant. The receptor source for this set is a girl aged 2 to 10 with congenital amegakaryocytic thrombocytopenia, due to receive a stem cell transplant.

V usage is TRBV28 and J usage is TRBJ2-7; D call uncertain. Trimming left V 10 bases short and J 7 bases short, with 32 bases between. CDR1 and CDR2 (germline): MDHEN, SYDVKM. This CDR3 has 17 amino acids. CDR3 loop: CATSKPSGSLPIPEQYF. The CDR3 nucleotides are TGTGCCACCTCCAAACCGTCGGGTTCCCTCCCTATACCGGAGCAGTACTTC.

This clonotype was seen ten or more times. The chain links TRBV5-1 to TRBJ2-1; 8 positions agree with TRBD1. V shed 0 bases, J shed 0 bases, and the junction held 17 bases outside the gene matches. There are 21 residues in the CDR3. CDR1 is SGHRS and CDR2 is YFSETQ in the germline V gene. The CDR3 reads CASSLASRTGFEWSSYNEQFF. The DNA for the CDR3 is TGCGCCAGCAGCTTGGCCTCCAGGACAGGGTTTGAGTGGAGCTCCTACAATGAGCAGTTCTTC.

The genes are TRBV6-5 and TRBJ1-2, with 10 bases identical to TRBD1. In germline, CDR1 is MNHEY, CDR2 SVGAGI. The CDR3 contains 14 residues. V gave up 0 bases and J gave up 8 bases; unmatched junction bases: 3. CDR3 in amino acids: CASSYSGTGVGYTF. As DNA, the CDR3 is TGTGCCAGCAGTTACTCAGGGACAGGGGTCGGCTACACCTTC.

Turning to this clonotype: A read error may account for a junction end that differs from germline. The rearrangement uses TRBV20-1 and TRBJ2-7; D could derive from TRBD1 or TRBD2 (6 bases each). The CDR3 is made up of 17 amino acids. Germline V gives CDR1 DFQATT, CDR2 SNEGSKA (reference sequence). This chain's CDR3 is CSPRERGGTRSSYEQYF. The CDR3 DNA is TGCAGTCCTAGAGAGAGAGGGGGGACTCGGAGCTCCTACGAGCAGTACTTC.

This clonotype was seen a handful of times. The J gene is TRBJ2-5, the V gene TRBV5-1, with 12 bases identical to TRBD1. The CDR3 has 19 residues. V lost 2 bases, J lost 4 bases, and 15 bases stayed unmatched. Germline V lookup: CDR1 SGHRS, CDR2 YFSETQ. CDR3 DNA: TGCGCCAGCAGCTTCCCAAACGTTTCCCGGGACAGGGGGCGAGAGACCCAGTACTTC. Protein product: CASSFPNVSRDRGRETQYF.

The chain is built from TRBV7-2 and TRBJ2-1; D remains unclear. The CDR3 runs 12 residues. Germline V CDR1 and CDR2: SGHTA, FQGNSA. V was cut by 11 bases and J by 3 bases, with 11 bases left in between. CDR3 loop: CAANVVYNEQFF. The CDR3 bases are TGTGCCGCGAACGTGGTCTACAATGAGCAGTTCTTC.

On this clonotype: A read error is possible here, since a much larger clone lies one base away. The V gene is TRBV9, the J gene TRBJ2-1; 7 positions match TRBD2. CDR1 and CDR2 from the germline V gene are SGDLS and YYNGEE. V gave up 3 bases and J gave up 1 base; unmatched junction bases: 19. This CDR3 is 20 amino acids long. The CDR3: CASSELSGLHLRRSYNEQFF. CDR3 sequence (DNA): TGTGCCAGCAGCGAACTTTCGGGACTACATCTTCGACGGTCCTACAATGAGCAGTTCTTC.

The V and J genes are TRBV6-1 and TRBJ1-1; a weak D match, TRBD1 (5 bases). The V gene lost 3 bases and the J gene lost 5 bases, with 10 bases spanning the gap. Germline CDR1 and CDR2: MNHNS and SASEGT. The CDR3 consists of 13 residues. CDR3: CASSEMGGTEAFF. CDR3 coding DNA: TGTGCCAGCAGTGAGATGGGGGGGACTGAAGCTTTCTTT.

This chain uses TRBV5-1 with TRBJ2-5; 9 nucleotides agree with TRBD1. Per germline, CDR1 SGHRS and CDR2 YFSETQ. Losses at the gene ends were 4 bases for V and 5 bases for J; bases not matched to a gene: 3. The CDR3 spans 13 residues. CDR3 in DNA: TGCGCCAGCAGCGGACAGGGGACGGAGACCCAGTACTTC. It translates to CASSGQGTETQYF.

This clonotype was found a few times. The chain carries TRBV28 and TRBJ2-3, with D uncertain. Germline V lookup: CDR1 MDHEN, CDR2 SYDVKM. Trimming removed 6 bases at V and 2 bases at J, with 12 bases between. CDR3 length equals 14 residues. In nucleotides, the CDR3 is TGTGCCAGCAGGCTGGGGTTACACACAGATACGCAGTATTTT. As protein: CASRLGLHTDTQYF. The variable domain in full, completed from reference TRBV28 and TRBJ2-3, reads DVKVTQSSRYLVKRTGEKVFLECVQDMDHENMFWYRQDPGLGLRLIYFSYDVKMKEKGDIPEGYSVSREKKERFSLILESASTNQTSMYLCASRLGLHTDTQYFGPGTRLTVL.

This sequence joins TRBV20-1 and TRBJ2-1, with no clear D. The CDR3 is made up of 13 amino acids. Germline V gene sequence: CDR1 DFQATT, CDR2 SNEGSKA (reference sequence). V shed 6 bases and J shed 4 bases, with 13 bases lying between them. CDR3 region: CSALSEPYNEQFF. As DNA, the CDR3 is TGCAGTGCCCTGAGCGAACCTTACAATGAGCAGTTCTTC.

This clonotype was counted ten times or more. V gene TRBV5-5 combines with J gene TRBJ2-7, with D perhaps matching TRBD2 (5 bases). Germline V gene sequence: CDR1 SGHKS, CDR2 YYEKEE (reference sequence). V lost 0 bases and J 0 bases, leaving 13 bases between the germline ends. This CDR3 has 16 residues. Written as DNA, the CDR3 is TGTGCCAGCAGCTTGGCGAGGGATAGATACTCCTACGAGCAGTACTTC. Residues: CASSLARDRYSYEQYF. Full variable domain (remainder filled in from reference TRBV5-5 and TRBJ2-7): DAGVTQSPTHLIKTRGQQVTLRCSPISGHKSVSWYQQVLGQGPQFIFQYYEKEERGRGNFPDRFSARQFPNYSSELNVNALLLGDSALYLCASSLARDRYSYEQYFGPGTRLTVT.

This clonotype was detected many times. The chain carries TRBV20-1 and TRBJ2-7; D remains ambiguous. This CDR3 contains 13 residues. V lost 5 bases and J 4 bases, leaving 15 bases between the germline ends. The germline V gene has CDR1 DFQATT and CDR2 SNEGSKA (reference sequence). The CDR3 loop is CSASTTLLYEQYF. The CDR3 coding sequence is TGCAGTGCTTCCACGACTCTGCTGTACGAGCAGTACTTC.

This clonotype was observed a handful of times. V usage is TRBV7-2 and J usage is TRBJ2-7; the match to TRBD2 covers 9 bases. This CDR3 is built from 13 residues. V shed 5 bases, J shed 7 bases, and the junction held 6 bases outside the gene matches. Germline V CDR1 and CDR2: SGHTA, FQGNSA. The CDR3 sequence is CASSSRLAVEQYF. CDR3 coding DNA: TGTGCCAGCAGCAGCCGACTAGCGGTTGAGCAGTACTTC.

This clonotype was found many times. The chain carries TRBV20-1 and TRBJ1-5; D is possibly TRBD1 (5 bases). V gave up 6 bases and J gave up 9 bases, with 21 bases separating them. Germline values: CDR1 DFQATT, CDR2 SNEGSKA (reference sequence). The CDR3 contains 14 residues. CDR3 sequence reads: CSATVRGPVMPQHF. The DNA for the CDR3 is TGCAGTGCCACGGTTCGGGGCCCCGTGATGCCCCAGCATTTT.

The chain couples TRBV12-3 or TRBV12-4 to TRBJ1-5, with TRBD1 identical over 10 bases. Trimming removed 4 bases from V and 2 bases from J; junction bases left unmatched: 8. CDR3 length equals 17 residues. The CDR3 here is CASSYPGQGSRNQPQHF. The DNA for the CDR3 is TGTGCCAGCAGTTACCCGGGACAGGGGTCTCGCAATCAGCCCCAGCATTTT.

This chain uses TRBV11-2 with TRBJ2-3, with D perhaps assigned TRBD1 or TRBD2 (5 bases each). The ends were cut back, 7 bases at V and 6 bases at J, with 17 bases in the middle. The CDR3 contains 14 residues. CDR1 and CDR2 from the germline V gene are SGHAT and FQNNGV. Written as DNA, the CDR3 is TGTGCCAGCAAGAGTCCCGGGACGGCCGATACGCAGTATTTT. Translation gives CASKSPGTADTQYF.

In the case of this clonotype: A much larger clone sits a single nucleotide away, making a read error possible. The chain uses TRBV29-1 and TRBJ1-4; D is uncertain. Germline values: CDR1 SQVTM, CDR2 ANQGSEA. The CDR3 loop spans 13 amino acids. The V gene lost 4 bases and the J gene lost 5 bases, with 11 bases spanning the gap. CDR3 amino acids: CSVGIGKNEKLFF. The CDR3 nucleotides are TGCAGCGTTGGGATAGGGAAGAATGAAAAACTGTTTTTT.

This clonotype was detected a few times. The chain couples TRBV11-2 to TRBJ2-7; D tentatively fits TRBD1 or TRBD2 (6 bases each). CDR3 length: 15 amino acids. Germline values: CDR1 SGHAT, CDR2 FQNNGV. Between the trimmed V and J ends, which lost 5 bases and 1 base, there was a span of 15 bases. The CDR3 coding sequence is TGTGCCAGCAGCCGATTAGGAGGGGGGTCCTACGAGCAGTACTTC. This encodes CASSRLGGGSYEQYF.

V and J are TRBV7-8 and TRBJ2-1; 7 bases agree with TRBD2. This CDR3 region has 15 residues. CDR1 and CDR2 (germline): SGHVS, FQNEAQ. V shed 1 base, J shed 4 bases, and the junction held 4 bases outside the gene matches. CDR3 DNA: TGTGCCAGCAGCTTAGGCGGGAGTTTGTACAATGAGCAGTTCTTC. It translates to CASSLGGSLYNEQFF.

CDR3 protein: CASSPILLGETQYF. In DNA form, the CDR3 reads TGTGCCAGCAGCCCAATTCTGCTAGGGGAGACCCAGTACTTC. The chain is built from TRBV7-6 and TRBJ2-5; no clear D. V was clipped by 5 bases and J by 5 bases, with 15 bases between them. This CDR3 has 14 residues. The germline V gene encodes CDR1 SGHVS and CDR2 FNYEAQ.

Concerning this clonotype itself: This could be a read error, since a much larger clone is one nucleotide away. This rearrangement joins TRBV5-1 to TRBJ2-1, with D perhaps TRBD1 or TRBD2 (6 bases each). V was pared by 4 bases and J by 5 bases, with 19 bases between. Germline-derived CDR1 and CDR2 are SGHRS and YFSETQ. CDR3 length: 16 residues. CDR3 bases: TGCGCCAGCAGCCCGTTAGTGGGTGGGGGGCACAATGAGCAGTTCTTC. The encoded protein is CASSPLVGGGHNEQFF.

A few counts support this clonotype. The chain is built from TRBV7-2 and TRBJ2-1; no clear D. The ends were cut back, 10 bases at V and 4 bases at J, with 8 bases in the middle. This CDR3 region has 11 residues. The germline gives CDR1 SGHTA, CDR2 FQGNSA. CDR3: CAIDPYNEQFF. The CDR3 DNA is TGTGCCATCGACCCTTACAATGAGCAGTTCTTC.

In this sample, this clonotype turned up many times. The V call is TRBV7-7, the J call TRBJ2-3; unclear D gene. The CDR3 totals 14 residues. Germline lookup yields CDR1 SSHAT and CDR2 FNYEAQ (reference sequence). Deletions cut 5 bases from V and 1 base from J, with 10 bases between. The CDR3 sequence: CASSDRPGTDTQYF. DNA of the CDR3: TGTGCCAGCAGCGATCGGCCCGGCACAGATACGCAGTATTTT.

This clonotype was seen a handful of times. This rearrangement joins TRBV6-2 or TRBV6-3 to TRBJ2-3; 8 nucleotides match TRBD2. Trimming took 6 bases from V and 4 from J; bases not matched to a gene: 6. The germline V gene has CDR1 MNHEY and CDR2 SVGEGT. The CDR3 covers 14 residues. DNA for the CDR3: TGTGCCAGCAGGTCCAGCGGGAGTGCAGATACGCAGTATTTT. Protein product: CASRSSGSADTQYF.

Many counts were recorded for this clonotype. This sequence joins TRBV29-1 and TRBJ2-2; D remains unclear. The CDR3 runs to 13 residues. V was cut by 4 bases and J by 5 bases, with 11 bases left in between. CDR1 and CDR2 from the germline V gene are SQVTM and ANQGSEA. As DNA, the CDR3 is TGCAGCGTTGGGTTCGTCGGGACCGGGGAGCTGTTTTTT. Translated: CSVGFVGTGELFF.

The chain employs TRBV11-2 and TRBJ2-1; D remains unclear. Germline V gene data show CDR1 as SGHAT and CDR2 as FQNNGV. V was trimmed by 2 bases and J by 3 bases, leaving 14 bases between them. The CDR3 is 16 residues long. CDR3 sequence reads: CASSLNWDKGYNEQFF. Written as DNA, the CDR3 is TGTGCCAGCAGCTTAAATTGGGATAAGGGCTACAATGAGCAGTTCTTC.

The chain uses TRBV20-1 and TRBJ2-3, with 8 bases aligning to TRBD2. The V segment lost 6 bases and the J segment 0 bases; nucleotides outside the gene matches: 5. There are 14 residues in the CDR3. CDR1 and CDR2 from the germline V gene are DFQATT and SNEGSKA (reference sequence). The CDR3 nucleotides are TGCAGTGCCATTAGCGGGACTAGCACAGATACGCAGTATTTT. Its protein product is CSAISGTSTDTQYF.